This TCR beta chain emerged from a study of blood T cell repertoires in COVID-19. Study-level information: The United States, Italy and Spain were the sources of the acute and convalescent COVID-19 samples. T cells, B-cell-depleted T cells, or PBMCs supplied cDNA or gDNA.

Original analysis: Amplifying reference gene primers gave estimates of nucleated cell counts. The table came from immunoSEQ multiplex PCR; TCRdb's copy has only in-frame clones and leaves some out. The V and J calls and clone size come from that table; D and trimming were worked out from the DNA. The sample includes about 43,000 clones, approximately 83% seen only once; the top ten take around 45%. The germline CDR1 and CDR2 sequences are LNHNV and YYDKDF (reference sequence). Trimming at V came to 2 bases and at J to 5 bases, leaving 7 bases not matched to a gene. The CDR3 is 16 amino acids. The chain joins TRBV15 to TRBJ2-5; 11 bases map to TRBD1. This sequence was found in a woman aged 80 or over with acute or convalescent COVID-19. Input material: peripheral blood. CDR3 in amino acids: CATSRSGTGGWETQYF. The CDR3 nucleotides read TGTGCCACCAGCAGATCCGGGACAGGGGGTTGGGAGACCCAGTACTTC.